This T cell receptor (beta chain) was captured in a study of blood T cell repertoires in COVID-19. The table lists this clone with a count of one. Profiling relied on immunoSEQ multiplex PCR, and the TCRdb table lists in-frame clones only, not all of them. The profile shows more than 110,000 clones, roughly four fifths of them singletons. Germline CDR1 and CDR2: SEHNR and FQNEAQ (reference sequence). The V end was cut by 5 bases, the J end by 2 bases, with 13 bases between. CDR3 length equals 15 residues. The sample taken for sequencing was PBMCs or T cells enriched from blood (not recorded which). V is TRBV7-9 and J is TRBJ1-5; D unresolved. The TCR sequence derives from a woman aged 18-29 years who had been exposed to COVID-19. The CDR3, as DNA: TGTGCCAGCAGCCCAGGAAGTGGTGGCAATCAGCCCCAGCATTTT. This translates into CASSPGSGGNQPQHF.